Listed here are 2 T cell receptor beta chains from one sample, sequenced in a study of patients and donors after allogeneic stem cell transplantation. TCRdb redid the calling of the RT-PCR reads with MiXCR, one entry per CDR3 protein. The sample has tens of thousands of distinct CDR3 sequences, around 48% seen once. Sample: blood, either unsorted or a sorted T cell fraction (not recorded which). The receptor set was obtained from a human donor who was either an allogeneic HSCT recipient or a stem cell or donor lymphocyte infusion donor (not recorded which). It is not recorded whose cells these are; they may come from a transplant donor.

The chain combines TRBV7-9 with TRBJ2-2; D remains ambiguous. This CDR3 comprises 14 residues. Germline CDR1 reads SEHNR; CDR2 reads FQNEAQ (reference sequence). Trimming removed 1 base at V and 3 bases at J, with 6 bases between. CDR3 in amino acids: CASSLGLHTGELFF. In DNA, the CDR3 is TGTGCCAGCAGCTTAGGACTTCACACCGGGGAGCTGTTTTTT. Looking up the rest from reference TRBV7-9 and TRBJ2-2 gives the full variable domain: DTGVSQNPRHKITKRGQNVTFRCDPISEHNRLYWYRQTLGQGPEFLTYFQNEAQLEKSRLLSDRFSAERPKGSFSTLEIQRTEQGDSAMYLCASSLGLHTGELFFGEGSRLTVL.

In its sample, this clonotype was seen once. J is TRBJ1-2 and V is TRBV18; TRBD1 is a possible D gene (5 bases). Germline CDR1 and CDR2: KGHSH and LQKENI. V lost 3 bases and J lost 4, with 9 bases in between. The CDR3 loop spans 13 amino acids. In nucleotides, the CDR3 is TGTGCCAGCTCACCCGGGGACGGCTATGGCTACACCTTC. This codes for CASSPGDGYGYTF.